These 23 T cell receptor beta chains originate from one sample sequenced in a study of blood T cell repertoires in COVID-19. Some clones are missing from TCRdb's copy, which holds only in-frame ones; the method was immunoSEQ multiplex PCR. The sample gives approximately 91,000 clones, about three quarters of which show up once; 6.5% to 9% is in the top ten. What was sequenced was peripheral blood. The receptors here all came from a man between 65 and 85 years old with acute or convalescent COVID-19.

The chain couples TRBV24-1 to TRBJ1-2; D may be TRBD1 (6 bases). Trimming took 4 bases from V and 6 from J, leaving 8 bases between them. The CDR3 extends over 12 amino acids. Germline loops: CDR1 KGHDR, CDR2 SFDVKD. CDR3 sequence: CATSDYRDGYTF. For the CDR3, the DNA is TGTGCCACCAGTGACTACAGGGATGGCTACACCTTC.

This rearrangement joins TRBV10-3 to TRBJ2-2; TRBD2 matches at 10 bases. CDR1 is ENHRY and CDR2 is SYGVKD in the germline V gene. The CDR3 spans 16 residues. J was trimmed by 0 bases and V by 4 bases; bases with no gene match: 2. The CDR3: CAISVAGGTNTGELFF. DNA of the CDR3: TGTGCCATCAGTGTAGCGGGGGGTACGAACACCGGGGAGCTGTTTTTT.

The V and J genes are TRBV4-1 and TRBJ2-7; 7 bases are shared with TRBD2. J lost 2 bases, V lost 0 bases, and 4 bases had no gene match. The CDR3 contains 15 residues. CDR1 is MGHRA and CDR2 is YSYEKL in the germline V gene. The CDR3, as DNA: TGCGCCAGCAGCCAAGATCCCGGGACTACCTACGAGCAGTACTTC. This gives the protein CASSQDPGTTYEQYF.

This rearrangement joins TRBV5-4 to TRBJ1-2; the match to TRBD1 covers 10 bases. This CDR3 has 15 amino acids. CDR1 SGHNT and CDR2 YYREEE come from the germline V gene (reference sequence). The V gene end was trimmed by 2 bases and the J gene end by 8 bases; junction bases not matched to a gene: 9. The CDR3 region is CASSFPGTGANGYTF. The CDR3 nucleotides read TGTGCCAGCAGCTTCCCTGGGACAGGGGCCAACGGCTACACCTTC.

The J gene is TRBJ2-1, the V gene TRBV24-1; 12 nucleotides align to TRBD2. The V segment lost 4 bases and the J segment 0 bases; nucleotides outside the gene matches: 6. The length of the CDR3 is 18 residues. Germline CDR1 and CDR2: KGHDR and SFDVKD. CDR3 loop: CATSDSPTSGSSYNEQFF. In nucleotides, the CDR3 is TGTGCCACCAGTGACTCTCCGACTAGCGGGAGCTCCTACAATGAGCAGTTCTTC.

This chain uses TRBV18 with TRBJ2-2; weak D call: TRBD1 (7 bases). This CDR3 comprises 16 residues. The germline CDR1 and CDR2 sequences are KGHSH and LQKENI. Trimming pared 2 bases from V and 3 bases from J, leaving 13 bases between. The DNA for the CDR3 is TGTGCCAGCTCACCAATCGGCGGGACAGACACCGGGGAGCTGTTTTTT. Translation: CASSPIGGTDTGELFF.

This clone has a handful of counts. The J gene is TRBJ2-7, the V gene TRBV6-5, with 7 bases aligning to TRBD1. Germline CDR1 and CDR2: MNHEY and SVGAGI. This CDR3 spans 14 amino acids. With 5 bases clipped from V and 5 bases from J, the junction kept 9 bases outside the gene matches. The CDR3 region has the DNA TGTGCCAGCAGTCCGATGACAGGGAGAGACGAGCAGTACGTC. This codes for CASSPMTGRDEQYV.

This clone occurred a few times. V is TRBV20-1 and J is TRBJ2-5; 8 nucleotides agree with TRBD1. Germline values: CDR1 DFQATT, CDR2 SNEGSKA (reference sequence). The CDR3 consists of 11 residues. After removal of 6 bases from V and 5 bases from J, the junction contained 2 bases not matched to a gene. DNA of the CDR3: TGCAGTGCCGGACAGGGCGAGACCCAGTACTTC. It codes for CSAGQGETQYF.

The chain employs TRBV4-1 and TRBJ2-3, with D perhaps TRBD2 (6 bases). Germline V lookup: CDR1 MGHRA, CDR2 YSYEKL. Trimming took 4 bases from V and 1 from J, leaving 9 bases between them. The CDR3 has 14 residues. The CDR3 sequence: CASSLGEGTDTQYF. The CDR3 coding sequence is TGCGCCAGCAGCCTTGGGGAGGGCACAGATACGCAGTATTTT.

V usage is TRBV5-6 and J usage is TRBJ1-2, with TRBD1 matching 9 bases. Germline V gene data show CDR1 as SGHDT and CDR2 as YYEEEE. There are 18 residues in the CDR3. V shed 3 bases and J 7 bases; nucleotides not matched to a gene: 19. CDR3 sequence reads: CASSSLRDRAHLSGGYTF. The CDR3 DNA reads as TGTGCCAGCAGCTCTCTCCGGGACAGGGCTCACCTCTCGGGTGGCTACACCTTC. Full variable domain (rest looked up from reference TRBV5-6 and TRBJ1-2): DAGVTQSPTHLIKTRGQQVTLRCSPKSGHDTVSWYQQALGQGPQFIFQYYEEEERQRGNFPDRFSGHQFPNYSSELNVNALLLGDSALYLCASSSLRDRAHLSGGYTFGSGTRLTVV.

This rearrangement joins TRBV28 to TRBJ2-1, with 9 bases identical to TRBD2. CDR1 is MDHEN and CDR2 is SYDVKM in the germline V gene. The CDR3 is 16 amino acids. Trimming removed 5 bases from V and 4 bases from J; junction bases left unmatched: 9. This CDR3 is CASSPRGGRGYNEQFF. CDR3 bases: TGTGCCAGCAGTCCCAGGGGCGGGAGGGGATACAATGAGCAGTTCTTC.

The chain combines TRBV7-6 with TRBJ2-5, with 14 bases identical to TRBD2. Looked up from germline, CDR1 is SGHVS and CDR2 is FNYEAQ. The CDR3 is 18 residues long. V was clipped by 0 bases and J by 1 base; unmatched bases: 4. The DNA of the CDR3 is TGTGCCAGCAGCTTAGCCCTAGGACTAGCGGGGGGCCAAGAGACCCAGTACTTC. It specifies CASSLALGLAGGQETQYF.

This clone was found once. The CDR3 DNA follows: TGTGCCAGCAGCCGGGCGGCAGGGGGATCCTATGGCTACACCTTC. Residues: CASSRAAGGSYGYTF. The V call is TRBV28, the J call TRBJ1-2; 7 positions agree with TRBD1. The germline CDR1 and CDR2 sequences are MDHEN and SYDVKM. This CDR3 has 15 residues. Trimming removed 6 bases from V and 4 bases from J; junction bases left unmatched: 11.

The rearrangement joins TRBV24-1 to TRBJ1-2; 9 positions agree with TRBD1. Per the germline V gene, CDR1 is KGHDR and CDR2 is SFDVKD. The CDR3 consists of 12 residues. The ends lost 9 bases at V and 6 bases at J; junction bases unmatched: 4. CDR3 sequence (DNA): TGTGCCACCGGAGGGGACAGGGATGGCTACACCTTC. Translation: CATGGDRDGYTF.

In this sample, this clone turned up once. The chain recombines TRBV29-1 with TRBJ2-7; 9 nucleotides match TRBD1. V dropped 4 bases and J dropped 5; count of bases not matched to a gene: 6. Germline V gives CDR1 SQVTM, CDR2 ANQGSEA. This CDR3 has 13 amino acids. CDR3 residues: CSVGWTGEDEQYF. In nucleotides, the CDR3 is TGCAGCGTTGGCTGGACAGGGGAGGACGAGCAGTACTTC.

The chain employs TRBV24-1 and TRBJ2-2; 10 bases match TRBD2. After removal of 3 bases from V and 2 bases from J, the junction contained 5 bases not matched to a gene. Per the germline V gene, CDR1 is KGHDR and CDR2 is SFDVKD. CDR3 length: 17 residues. The CDR3 sequence: CATSDPSSGGNTGELFF. The CDR3 DNA is TGTGCCACCAGTGATCCATCTAGCGGGGGAAACACCGGGGAGCTGTTTTTT.

The gene calls are TRBV27 and TRBJ2-7, with no clear D. Looked up from germline, CDR1 is MNHEY and CDR2 is SMNVEV (reference sequence). The CDR3 spans 13 residues. The germline V and J ends were trimmed by 5 bases and 0 bases, with 8 bases remaining between them. CDR3 in DNA: TGTGCCAGCAGTCCCCAACTCTCCTACGAGCAGTACTTC. This gives the protein CASSPQLSYEQYF.

The chain links TRBV5-1 to TRBJ2-1; 7 nucleotides agree with TRBD1. Trimming removed 0 bases from V and 8 bases from J; junction bases left unmatched: 11. The CDR3 spans 16 residues. Per germline, CDR1 SGHRS and CDR2 YFSETQ. CDR3 in amino acids: CASSLAGTALWDEQFF. CDR3 DNA sequence: TGCGCCAGCAGCTTGGCCGGGACAGCCCTCTGGGATGAGCAGTTCTTC.

The DNA for the CDR3 is TGTGCCAGCAGCCCCGGGACTAGCGTAGATACGCAGTATTTT. Protein: CASSPGTSVDTQYF. The chain combines TRBV7-9 with TRBJ2-3, with TRBD2 identical over 10 bases. J gave up 5 bases and V 5 bases, and 4 bases lay outside the gene matches. The CDR3 sequence is 14 residues long. Germline V gene sequence: CDR1 SEHNR, CDR2 FQNEAQ (reference sequence).

The gene calls are TRBV15 and TRBJ1-6; 7 nucleotides match TRBD1. CDR1 and CDR2 (germline): LNHNV, YYDKDF (reference sequence). J lost 0 bases, V lost 1 base, and 3 bases had no gene match. The CDR3 is 17 residues long. The chain's CDR3 is CATSRGQGGSYNSPLHF. For the CDR3, the DNA is TGTGCCACCAGCAGAGGACAGGGTGGCTCCTATAATTCACCCCTCCACTTT.

V gene TRBV4-1 combines with J gene TRBJ1-2; D may be TRBD1 (6 bases). Trimming shortened V by 3 bases and J by 4 bases, and 15 bases separated the two germline ends. CDR3 length: 15 amino acids. Germline-derived CDR1 and CDR2 are MGHRA and YSYEKL. The CDR3 protein is CASSQDQTGLYGYTF. CDR3 nucleotide sequence: TGCGCCAGCAGCCAGGATCAGACAGGCCTCTATGGCTACACCTTC.

The V and J genes are TRBV5-4 and TRBJ2-3; possibly TRBD2 for D (6 bases). There are 13 residues in the CDR3. Trimming removed 4 bases at V and 4 bases at J, with 10 bases between. Germline V gene lookup returns CDR1 SGHNT and CDR2 YYREEE (reference sequence). CDR3 sequence reads: CASSRGTADTQYF. The CDR3, as DNA: TGTGCCAGCAGCCGCGGGACTGCAGATACGCAGTATTTT.

This sequence joins TRBV28 and TRBJ1-4, with D possibly matching TRBD1 (5 bases). The V end lost 3 bases, the J end lost 8 bases, and 16 bases lay between the germline ends. CDR1 is MDHEN, CDR2 SYDVKM, per germline. The CDR3 consists of 15 residues. This CDR3 reads CASSFKAQGREKLFF. The CDR3 DNA reads TGTGCCAGCAGTTTCAAGGCGCAGGGCCGGGAAAAACTGTTTTTT.